These T cell receptor beta chains were read from a single sample in a study of T cell responses to AZD1222 COVID-19 vaccine. Assay used: immunoSEQ multiplex PCR; TCRdb lists only in-frame clones, some missing. This sample carries 90,000 to 150,000 clones, roughly 90% of them seen once, and the ten largest clones take roughly 3.5%. Sequences were derived from peripheral blood, sampled on day 0 of AZD1222 vaccination. The receptors come from an adult in good health. CDR3s include the opening cysteine and the closing phenylalanine or tryptophan. D genes are given only for firm matches. Clone size is not always given. Where it is, it says once, few, many or a class for expanded clones.

V	J	size	D	CDR3	DNA
TRBV7-9	TRBJ2-5	-	-	CASSGDRSQYF	TGTGCCAGCAGCGGCGACAGATCCCAGTACTTC
TRBV2	TRBJ2-6	few	-	CASSTGKVGANVLTF	TGTGCCAGCAGTACAGGGAAAGTTGGGGCCAACGTCCTGACTTTC
TRBV19	TRBJ1-2	-	TRBD1	CASSIAFRGQGSGYTF	TGTGCCAGTAGTATAGCTTTTCGGGGACAGGGTTCCGGCTACACCTTC
TRBV9	TRBJ1-2	-	-	CASSVAFTGGYTF	TGTGCCAGCAGCGTAGCCTTTACAGGTGGCTACACCTTC
TRBV11-2	TRBJ1-2	-	-	CASSLGDYGYTF	TGTGCCAGCAGCTTAGGGGACTATGGCTACACCTTC
TRBV5-4	TRBJ2-3	-	TRBD2	CASSLGGGAQAQYF	TGTGCCAGCAGCTTGGGCGGGGGGGCTCAAGCGCAGTATTTT
TRBV5-1	TRBJ1-6	-	-	CASSVRAEPNSPLHF	TGCGCCAGCAGCGTTCGGGCAGAGCCTAATTCACCCCTCCACTTT
TRBV19	TRBJ1-1	-	-	CASSIAPMGTNTEAFF	TGTGCCAGTAGTATAGCCCCCATGGGAACTAACACTGAAGCTTTCTTT
TRBV15	TRBJ2-3	-	TRBD2	CATSRNSGTGDTQYF	TGTGCCACCAGCAGGAATAGCGGGACCGGAGATACGCAGTATTTT
TRBV6-6	TRBJ1-2	once	TRBD1	CASSYSPRTGTGYTF	TGTGCCAGCAGTTACTCACCTAGGACAGGGACGGGCTACACCTTC
TRBV9	TRBJ1-4	-	TRBD1	CASSVGPSGQGAADDEKLFF	TGTGCCAGCAGCGTAGGACCATCCGGACAGGGGGCTGCTGATGATGAAAAACTGTTTTTT
TRBV7-2	TRBJ2-2	once	TRBD1	CASSYRTGGSGELFF	TGTGCCAGCAGCTATCGGACAGGGGGGAGCGGGGAGCTGTTTTTT
TRBV11-1	TRBJ1-1	-	-	CASSFQGPTEAFF	TGTGCCAGCAGCTTTCAGGGCCCCACTGAAGCTTTCTTT
TRBV27	TRBJ2-1	once	-	CASSLVQGRGDNEQFF	TGTGCCAGCAGTCTCGTACAGGGAAGAGGGGACAATGAGCAGTTCTTC
TRBV18	TRBJ2-7	-	-	CASSSPGDYEQYF	TGTGCCAGCTCAAGTCCAGGGGATTACGAGCAGTACTTC
TRBV18	TRBJ1-2	once	-	CASSPGPGELNGYTF	TGTGCCAGCTCACCAGGTCCGGGGGAATTAAATGGCTACACCTTC
TRBV27	TRBJ2-5	-	-	CASSLRGQHRPGETQYF	TGTGCCAGCAGTTTACGGGGGCAACACCGCCCAGGGGAGACCCAGTACTTC
TRBV19	TRBJ1-1	-	-	CASSIAGVGTEAFF	TGTGCCAGTAGTATAGCAGGAGTCGGCACTGAAGCTTTCTTT
TRBV7-9	TRBJ2-7	-	-	CASAPPPPGSPYEQYF	TGTGCCAGCGCCCCTCCCCCCCCGGGATCGCCCTACGAGCAGTACTTC
TRBV11-1	TRBJ2-3	-	-	CASSPGVTDTQYF	TGTGCCAGCTCGCCGGGGGTAACAGATACGCAGTATTTT
TRBV10-3	TRBJ2-3	-	TRBD2	CAISAAGVSTDTQYF	TGTGCCATCAGTGCGGCGGGGGTCAGCACAGATACGCAGTATTTT
TRBV19	TRBJ2-5	-	TRBD2	CATRTSGGSETQYF	TGTGCCACGAGGACTAGCGGGGGCTCCGAGACCCAGTACTTC
TRBV3-1/TRBV3-2	TRBJ2-1	-	-	CASSQVTAGFYNEQFF	TGTGCCAGCAGCCAAGTTACGGCAGGTTTTTACAATGAGCAGTTCTTC
TRBV29-1	TRBJ1-2	-	-	CSVVLGWAHESGYTF	TGCAGCGTTGTCCTCGGGTGGGCCCACGAGTCTGGCTACACCTTC
TRBV29-1	TRBJ2-1	-	-	CSGRKASGGYNEQFF	TGCAGCGGCAGAAAGGCCTCCGGAGGGTACAATGAGCAGTTCTTC
TRBV11-2	TRBJ2-1	-	TRBD2	CASRHASGGQSYNEQFF	TGTGCCAGCAGACACGCCAGCGGGGGGCAGTCCTACAATGAGCAGTTCTTC
TRBV5-6	TRBJ1-3	few	-	CASSLVGTGNTIYF	TGTGCCAGCAGCTTGGTAGGGACTGGAAACACCATATATTTT
TRBV5-4	TRBJ1-1	-	TRBD1	CASSAWTGGVNTEAFF	TGTGCCAGCAGCGCCTGGACAGGGGGGGTGAACACTGAAGCTTTCTTT
TRBV7-2	TRBJ1-2	-	TRBD1	CASSSGTGISFYGYTF	TGTGCCAGCAGCTCCGGGACAGGGATATCTTTCTATGGCTACACCTTC
TRBV5-8	TRBJ2-3	-	-	CASSLGGLDTQYF	TGTGCCAGCAGCTTGGGGGGGTTGGATACGCAGTATTTT
TRBV12-5	TRBJ1-1	-	-	CASGLPPSGAFF	TGTGCTAGTGGTTTGCCCCCATCGGGAGCTTTCTTT
TRBV12-5	TRBJ2-7	few	-	CASGLPRGLLYEQYF	TGTGCTAGTGGTTTGCCTAGGGGACTGTTATACGAGCAGTACTTC
TRBV28	TRBJ2-6	-	-	CASSEYPGHREGANVLTF	TGTGCCAGCAGTGAATACCCGGGCCATCGGGAAGGGGCCAACGTCCTGACTTTC
TRBV6-2/TRBV6-3	TRBJ1-5	-	TRBD1	CASSYGQVTNQPQHF	TGTGCCAGCAGTTACGGACAGGTCACGAATCAGCCCCAGCATTTT
TRBV27	TRBJ1-3	-	-	CASSPGQWGNTIYF	TGTGCCAGCAGCCCGGGACAATGGGGAAACACCATATATTTT
TRBV9	TRBJ1-1	few	-	CASRITGATEAFF	TGTGCCAGCCGAATAACAGGTGCCACTGAAGCTTTCTTT
TRBV3-1/TRBV3-2	TRBJ1-2	-	-	CASSQVGEQHSYTF	TGTGCCAGCAGCCAAGTTGGTGAACAGCACAGCTACACCTTC
TRBV20-1	TRBJ1-5	-	-	CSASREWGQPQHF	TGCAGTGCTAGTCGAGAGTGGGGTCAGCCCCAGCATTTT
TRBV6-5	TRBJ1-2	-	-	CASRDDPSYGYTF	TGTGCCAGCAGGGACGACCCGTCGTATGGCTACACCTTC
TRBV4-1	TRBJ1-5	once	-	CASSQEGGGGSNQPQHF	TGCGCCAGCAGCCAAGAGGGAGGTGGGGGAAGCAATCAGCCCCAGCATTTT
TRBV9	TRBJ1-5	once	-	CASSEGFSNQPQHF	TGTGCCAGCAGCGAGGGTTTTAGCAATCAGCCCCAGCATTTT
TRBV5-1	TRBJ2-1	-	-	CASSGAGHTEQFF	TGCGCCAGCAGCGGGGCAGGGCACACTGAGCAGTTCTTC
TRBV5-1	TRBJ2-3	-	TRBD2	CASSLALAGGWVKDTQYF	TGCGCCAGCAGCTTGGCTCTAGCGGGGGGTTGGGTGAAAGATACGCAGTATTTT
TRBV7-3	TRBJ1-2	once	-	CASSLTGPYGYTF	TGTGCCAGCAGCCTGACAGGCCCCTATGGCTACACCTTC
TRBV2	TRBJ1-2	once	-	CASILGVGYTF	TGTGCCAGCATCCTAGGGGTCGGCTACACCTTC
TRBV19	TRBJ1-5	-	-	CASSIPMTGSNQPQHF	TGTGCCAGTAGTATACCCATGACGGGGTCCAATCAGCCCCAGCATTTT
TRBV5-1	TRBJ1-2	-	-	CASSPAPSTGPIYGYTF	TGCGCCAGCAGCCCAGCCCCATCGACGGGACCGATCTATGGCTACACCTTC
TRBV7-2	TRBJ2-3	once	TRBD1	CASSRTGDTQYF	TGTGCCAGCAGCCGGACAGGCGATACGCAGTATTTT
TRBV4-1	TRBJ2-7	-	-	CASSQVRAGLSYEQYF	TGCGCCAGCAGCCAAGTCAGGGCAGGCCTCTCCTACGAGCAGTACTTC
TRBV5-6	TRBJ1-4	-	-	CASSLPGTRSMFF	TGTGCCAGCAGCTTGCCGGGGACCCGCAGTATGTTTTTT
TRBV19	TRBJ1-1	-	-	CASSIQGTLTEAFF	TGTGCCAGTAGTATACAGGGGACGCTCACTGAAGCTTTCTTT